This entry concerns a single T cell receptor beta chain. Its target is not known. cDNA reverse transcribed from extracted RNA served as the sequencing template. Using immunoSEQ multiplex PCR, the repertoire was profiled, and TCRdb retains in-frame clones only, with some absent. The sample shows 95,000 to 110,000 clones, around 86% of them seen only once. The germline V gene has CDR1 PRHDT and CDR2 FYEKMQ (reference sequence). With 5 bases clipped from V and 3 bases from J, the junction kept 6 bases outside the gene matches. This CDR3 is 14 amino acids long. The sample's treatment: oral pan-JAK inhibitor, 5-10 mg twice daily. Peripheral blood samples and lesional scalp punch biopsies were obtained from alopecia areata patients. A FACSAria was used to sort CD4+ and CD8+ T cells. These cells came from PBMCs. This sample is part of a study of CD8+ T cells in alopecia areata. Study details: Tofacitinib was taken orally by treated patients, and the dose was 5 to 10 mg twice daily. Study results and caveats: Elevated clonality characterized lesional scalp relative to normal scalp, particularly in alopecia totalis/universalis.

The source was CD8+ T cells sorted from blood, collected between weeks 30 and 35, from a patient treated with tofacitinib. The source is a human donor with alopecia areata. This chain links TRBV13 with TRBJ2-7; 8 nucleotides line up with TRBD1. CDR3 region: CASSPGDRLYEQYF. The CDR3 DNA sequence: TGTGCCAGCAGCCCGGGGGACAGGCTCTACGAGCAGTACTTC.